The sequence of this T cell receptor (beta chain) was determined in a study of T cell clonality in common variable immunodeficiency. Study-wide points: T cell subpopulation sequencing would be needed to explain CVID clonality. Repertoire-complication correlations in CVID were limited by patient heterogeneity.

This clone was observed many times. Its antigen is unidentified. The DNA ends 3 residues before the CDR3 does, and the rest of the CDR3 is filled in from the germline J gene. V was pared by 4 bases and J by 5 bases, with 15 bases between. This CDR3 region has 14 residues. Germline loops: CDR1 SGHRS, CDR2 YFSETQ. The method was immunoSEQ multiplex PCR; TCRdb's version includes in-frame clones alone and lacks a portion of them. This sample comprises about 34,000 clones, none seen once only. Donors gave about 5 to 8.5 ml heparinized peripheral whole blood. The sequencing sample was made of peripheral blood mononuclear cells. This rearrangement joins TRBV5-1 to TRBJ1-2; TRBD1 is a possible D gene (5 bases). The receptor was derived from a person between 18 and 75 years old in good health. The sequenced CDR3 bases are TGCGCCAGCAGCACGACAGCCGGGCGTTATGGC. Protein sequence: CASSTTAGRYG. The full CDR3 is CASSTTAGRYGYTF.